A single sample gave rise to the 20 T cell receptor beta chains below, sequenced in a study of early T cells in non-severe SARS-CoV-2 infection listed by TCRdb under 2021. Library generation was performed with 5' RACE. Sequencing used a NextSeq 500. The public reads were quality trimmed at Q25 with fastp and then assembled into clones with MiXCR by TCRdb, keeping productive beta chains. Rows with one shared CDR3 protein collapse into an entry with the most common genes and DNA. Within this sample are 80,000 to 95,000 distinct CDR3 sequences, with roughly 15% of them counted one time only. The top ten clonotypes cover about 0.58% of the sample. Sequences were obtained from whole blood. These receptors all come from an adult who was a healthcare worker with PCR-confirmed SARS-CoV-2 infection or an uninfected control (not recorded which).

This clonotype was counted a few times. The V gene is TRBV5-6, the J gene TRBJ1-1; 8 nucleotides align to TRBD1. The CDR3 consists of 14 residues. The V segment lost 4 bases and the J segment 4 bases; nucleotides outside the gene matches: 6. The germline CDR1 and CDR2 sequences are SGHDT and YYEEEE. CDR3 sequence: CASSVQGDGTEAFF. The CDR3, as DNA: TGTGCCAGCAGCGTACAGGGGGATGGCACTGAAGCTTTCTTT.

This chain links TRBV7-2 with TRBJ2-3, with 11 bases aligning to TRBD2. CDR3 size: 15 residues. Germline V lookup: CDR1 SGHTA, CDR2 FQGNSA. J lost 5 bases, V lost 4 bases, and 5 bases had no gene match. The CDR3 DNA is TGTGCCAGCAGCTATAGCGGGGGGGCCATAGATACGCAGTATTTT. Amino acids: CASSYSGGAIDTQYF.

The chain couples TRBV11-2 to TRBJ2-1; D is unclear. The V gene lost 0 bases and the J gene lost 0 bases, with 9 bases spanning the gap. The CDR3 runs 16 residues. The germline CDR1 and CDR2 sequences are SGHAT and FQNNGV. Here the CDR3 reads CASSLEGGPSYNEQFF. In DNA, the CDR3 is TGTGCCAGCAGCTTAGAGGGCGGCCCCTCCTACAATGAGCAGTTCTTC.

At least ten counts were recorded for this clonotype. V and J are TRBV5-6 and TRBJ2-5; D unclear. Germline assignment: CDR1 SGHDT and CDR2 YYEEEE. Trimming removed 2 bases at V and 2 bases at J, with 13 bases between. This CDR3 has 15 amino acids. CDR3 bases: TGTGCCAGCAGCTTTGATCGCGACGGGCAAGAGACCCAGTACTTC. It translates to CASSFDRDGQETQYF.

This clonotype occurred a few times. CDR3 DNA: TGTGCCACCAGTGATTTCATCTCCCGGGACAAAAAGGGGAAAGAGACCCAGTACTTC. Translating it yields CATSDFISRDKKGKETQYF. V and J are TRBV24-1 and TRBJ2-5; a possible D gene is TRBD1 (6 bases). This CDR3 has 19 amino acids. The V end was cut by 1 base, the J end by 3 bases, with 23 bases between. Germline V gene data show CDR1 as KGHDR and CDR2 as SFDVKD.

As for this clonotype: Given a much more abundant clone one base away, this may be a read error. The gene calls are TRBV12-3 or TRBV12-4 and TRBJ2-5; 9 bases map to TRBD2. V lost 3 bases and J lost 1; bases outside the gene matches: 6. This CDR3 spans 16 amino acids. CDR3 nucleotide sequence: TGTGCCAGCAGTTTCCGGACTAGCGTGGGCCAAGAGACCCAGTACTTC. The encoded protein is CASSFRTSVGQETQYF.

The chain couples TRBV20-1 to TRBJ2-5; 8 positions agree with TRBD1. Germline CDR1 reads DFQATT; CDR2 reads SNEGSKA (reference sequence). The CDR3 runs to 13 residues. Trimming at V came to 5 bases and at J to 1 base, leaving 3 bases not matched to a gene. The CDR3 is CSACQGAQETQYF. DNA of the CDR3: TGCAGTGCTTGCCAGGGGGCCCAAGAGACCCAGTACTTC.

This clonotype was detected many times. This sequence joins TRBV7-9 and TRBJ1-1; D gene ambiguous. This CDR3 comprises 16 residues. CDR1 SEHNR and CDR2 FQNEAQ come from the germline V gene (reference sequence). Trimming removed 5 bases from V and 4 bases from J, with 20 bases in between. The CDR3 coding sequence is TGTGCCAGCAGCCGAGGGTCCACAGATTTTAGCACTGAAGCTTTCTTT. Amino acid sequence: CASSRGSTDFSTEAFF.

The chain couples TRBV7-3 to TRBJ2-1; possibly TRBD1 or TRBD2 for D (6 bases each). This CDR3 has 15 residues. CDR1 is SGHTA and CDR2 is FQGTGA in the germline V gene. Trimming took off 5 bases at V and 9 bases at J, with 20 bases between the two ends. The CDR3 protein is CASSPGRGRFGEQFF. The DNA of the CDR3 is TGTGCCAGCAGCCCCGGACGGGGGCGTTTCGGTGAGCAGTTCTTC.

This clonotype appeared many times. This sequence joins TRBV10-1 and TRBJ2-1, with D uncertain. Trimming shortened V by 3 bases and J by 8 bases, and 17 bases separated the two germline ends. The germline CDR1 and CDR2 sequences are WNHNN and SYGVQD (reference sequence). This CDR3 comprises 15 residues. CDR3 protein: CASSDSATAKDEQFF. The CDR3 DNA is TGCGCCAGCAGTGATTCGGCAACGGCCAAGGATGAGCAGTTCTTC.

Note on this clonotype: It may be a read error: a sequence one base away is much more abundant. The chain couples TRBV29-1 to TRBJ1-4; D might be TRBD1 (6 bases). This CDR3 comprises 14 residues. Germline V lookup: CDR1 SQVTM, CDR2 ANQGSEA. Trimming stripped 5 bases from V and 8 bases from J, with 18 bases between. The CDR3 DNA is TGCAGCGTTACGCAGGGGCCCGGAGGGGAAAAACTGTTTTTT. It is translated as CSVTQGPGGEKLFF.

A few counts support this clonotype. The genes are TRBV7-3 and TRBJ2-1; D is unresolved. The germline gives CDR1 SGHTA, CDR2 FQGTGA. Trimming stripped 1 base from V and 8 bases from J, with 15 bases between. The CDR3 runs to 15 residues. The CDR3 sequence: CASSLSPSPLDEQFF. The CDR3 nucleotides are TGTGCCAGCAGCTTAAGCCCGTCACCTTTGGATGAGCAGTTCTTC.

The genes are TRBV12-5 and TRBJ2-1, with unresolved D. Germline CDR1 LGHNT, CDR2 FRNRAP. The CDR3 runs to 12 residues. Trimming stripped 2 bases from V and 13 bases from J, with 12 bases between. CDR3 region: CASGLPPGLQFF. Written as DNA, the CDR3 is TGTGCTAGTGGTTTGCCCCCGGGCCTCCAGTTCTTC. Full variable domain (outside the CDR3, taken from reference TRBV12-5 and TRBJ2-1): DARVTQTPRHKVTEMGQEVTMRCQPILGHNTVFWYRQTMMQGLELLAYFRNRAPLDDSGMPKDRFSAEMPDATLATLKIQPSEPRDSAVYFCASGLPPGLQFFGPGTRLTVL.

This clonotype was counted only a few times. The chain uses TRBV5-5 and TRBJ2-2, with D possibly TRBD1 on 6 matching bases. Trimming took 1 base from V and 4 from J, leaving 17 bases between them. Germline values: CDR1 SGHKS, CDR2 YYEKEE (reference sequence). The CDR3 is made up of 17 amino acids. CDR3 protein: CASSLSRPGVLTGELFF. The CDR3 DNA is TGTGCCAGCAGCTTGTCCCGGCCAGGGGTCCTCACCGGGGAGCTGTTTTTT. Drawing the rest from reference TRBV5-5 and TRBJ2-2, the complete variable domain is DAGVTQSPTHLIKTRGQQVTLRCSPISGHKSVSWYQQVLGQGPQFIFQYYEKEERGRGNFPDRFSARQFPNYSSELNVNALLLGDSALYLCASSLSRPGVLTGELFFGEGSRLTVL.

This clonotype was seen a handful of times. The chain uses TRBV21-1 and TRBJ2-1; whether TRBD1, the table's D call, matches the DNA was not checked. TRBV21-1 is a pseudogene locus. This CDR3 spans 14 amino acids. The CDR3: CASSPAPPSGEQFF. DNA of the CDR3: TGTGCCAGCAGCCCCGCGCCCCCTTCCGGTGAGCAGTTCTTC.

This clonotype was observed a few times. The chain's CDR3 is CASSRQGAIYGYTF. CDR3 DNA sequence: TGTGCCAGCAGTAGACAGGGGGCCATCTATGGCTACACCTTC. The chain employs TRBV27 and TRBJ1-2; 10 nucleotides agree with TRBD1. Losses at the gene ends were 5 bases for V and 4 bases for J; bases not matched to a gene: 4. The germline gives CDR1 MNHEY, CDR2 SMNVEV (reference sequence). The CDR3 runs to 14 residues.

The chain links TRBV3-1 to TRBJ2-5; 10 nucleotides align to TRBD2. The CDR3 is 16 amino acids. V lost 1 base to trimming and J lost 4 bases; unmatched junction nucleotides: 6. Germline lookup yields CDR1 LGHDT and CDR2 YNNKEL (reference sequence). The CDR3 nucleotides are TGTGCCAGCAGCCAAGTTCTAACTAGCGGGGTAGAGACCCAGTACTTC. Its translation: CASSQVLTSGVETQYF.

The chain is built from TRBV2 and TRBJ2-7, with 11 bases fitting TRBD2. Per germline, CDR1 SNHLY and CDR2 FYNNEI. Unmatched junction bases numbered 6, after V lost 6 bases and J lost 2 bases. The CDR3 is 15 amino acids. The CDR3 nucleotides are TGTGCCAGCAGCAACCTAGCGGGAGGAGCCTACGAGCAGTACGTC. Its translation is CASSNLAGGAYEQYV.

The chain joins TRBV12-3 or TRBV12-4 to TRBJ2-1; 9 nucleotides match TRBD2. With V trimmed by 0 bases and J by 8 bases, 5 bases remained unmatched. The CDR3 covers 15 residues. In DNA, the CDR3 is TGTGCCAGCAGTTTAGCGGGCGGGGGGGCTTATGAGCAGTTCTTC. Translated, it gives CASSLAGGGAYEQFF.

This clonotype was observed many times. The chain uses TRBV4-2 and TRBJ2-2, with a possible D match to TRBD1 (6 bases). The CDR3 length is 16 residues. Germline V CDR1 and CDR2: LGHNA, YNFKEQ. Trimming took 1 base from V and 4 from J, leaving 13 bases between them. CDR3 in amino acids: CASSQGPGAFTGELFF. The CDR3 region has the DNA TGTGCCAGCAGCCAAGGGCCAGGGGCCTTCACCGGGGAGCTGTTTTTT.